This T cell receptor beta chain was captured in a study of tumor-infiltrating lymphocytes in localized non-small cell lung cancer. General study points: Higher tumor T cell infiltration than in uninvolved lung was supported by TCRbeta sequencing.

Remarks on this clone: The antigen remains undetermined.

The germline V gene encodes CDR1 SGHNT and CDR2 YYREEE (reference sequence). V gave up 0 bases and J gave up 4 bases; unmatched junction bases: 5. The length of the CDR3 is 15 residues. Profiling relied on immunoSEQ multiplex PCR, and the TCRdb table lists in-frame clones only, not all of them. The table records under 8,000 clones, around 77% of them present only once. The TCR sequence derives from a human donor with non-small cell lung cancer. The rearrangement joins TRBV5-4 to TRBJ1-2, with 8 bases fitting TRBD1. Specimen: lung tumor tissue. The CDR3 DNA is TGTGCCAGCAGCTTGGGGGGACAGGCGGTCTATGGCTACACCTTC. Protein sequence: CASSLGGQAVYGYTF.